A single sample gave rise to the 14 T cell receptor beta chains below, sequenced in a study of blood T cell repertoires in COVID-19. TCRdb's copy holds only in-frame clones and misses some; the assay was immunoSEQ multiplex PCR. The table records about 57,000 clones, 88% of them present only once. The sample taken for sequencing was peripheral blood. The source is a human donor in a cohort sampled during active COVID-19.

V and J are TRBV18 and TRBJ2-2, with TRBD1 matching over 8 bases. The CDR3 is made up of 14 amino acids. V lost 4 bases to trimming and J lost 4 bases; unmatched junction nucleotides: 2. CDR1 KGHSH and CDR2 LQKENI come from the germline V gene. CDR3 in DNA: TGTGCCAGCTCACAGACAGGGGCCACCGGGGAGCTGTTTTTT. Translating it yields CASSQTGATGELFF.

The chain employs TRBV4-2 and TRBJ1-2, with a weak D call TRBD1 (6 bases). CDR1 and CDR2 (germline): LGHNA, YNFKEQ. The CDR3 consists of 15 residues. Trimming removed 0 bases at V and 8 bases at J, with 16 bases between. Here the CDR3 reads CASSQDAGGLWGYTF. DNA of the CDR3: TGTGCCAGCAGCCAAGATGCTGGGGGCCTGTGGGGCTACACCTTC.

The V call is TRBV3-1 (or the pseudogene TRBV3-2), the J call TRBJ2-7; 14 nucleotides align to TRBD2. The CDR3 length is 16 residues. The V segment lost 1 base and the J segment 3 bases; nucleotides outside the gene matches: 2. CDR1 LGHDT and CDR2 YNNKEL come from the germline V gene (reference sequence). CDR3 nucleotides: TGTGCCAGCAGCCAAGGACTAGCGGGAGGGGGCTACGAGCAGTACTTC. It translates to CASSQGLAGGGYEQYF.

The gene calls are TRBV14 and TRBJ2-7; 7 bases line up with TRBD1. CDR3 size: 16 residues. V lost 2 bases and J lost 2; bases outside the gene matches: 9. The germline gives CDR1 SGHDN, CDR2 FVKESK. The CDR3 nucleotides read TGTGCCAGCAGCCAACGCCGGGACAGAATAACCTACGAGCAGTACTTC. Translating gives CASSQRRDRITYEQYF.

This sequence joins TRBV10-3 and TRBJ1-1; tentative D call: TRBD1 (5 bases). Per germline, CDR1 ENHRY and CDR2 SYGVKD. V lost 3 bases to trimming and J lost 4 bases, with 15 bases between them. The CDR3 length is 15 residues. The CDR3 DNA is TGTGCCATCAGTGAAACAGGCCTGGGCAGCACTGAAGCTTTCTTT. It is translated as CAISETGLGSTEAFF.

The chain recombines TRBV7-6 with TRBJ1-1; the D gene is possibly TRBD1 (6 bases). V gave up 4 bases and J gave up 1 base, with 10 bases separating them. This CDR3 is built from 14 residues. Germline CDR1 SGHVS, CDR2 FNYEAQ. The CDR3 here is CASSSGQENTEAFF. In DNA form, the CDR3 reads TGTGCCAGCAGCTCGGGACAAGAGAACACTGAAGCTTTCTTT.

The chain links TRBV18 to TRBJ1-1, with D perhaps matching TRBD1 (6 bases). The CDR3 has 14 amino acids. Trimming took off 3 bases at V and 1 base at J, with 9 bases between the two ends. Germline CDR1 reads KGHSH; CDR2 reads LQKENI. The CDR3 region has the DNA TGTGCCAGCTCACCTACGACAGGGAACACTGAAGCTTTCTTT. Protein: CASSPTTGNTEAFF.

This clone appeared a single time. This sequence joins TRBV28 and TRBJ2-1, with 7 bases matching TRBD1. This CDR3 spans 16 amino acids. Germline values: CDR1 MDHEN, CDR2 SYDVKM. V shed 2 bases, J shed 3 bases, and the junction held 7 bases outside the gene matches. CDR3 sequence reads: CASSLPGTAIYNEQFF. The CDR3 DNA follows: TGTGCCAGCAGTTTACCCGGGACAGCAATCTACAATGAGCAGTTCTTC.

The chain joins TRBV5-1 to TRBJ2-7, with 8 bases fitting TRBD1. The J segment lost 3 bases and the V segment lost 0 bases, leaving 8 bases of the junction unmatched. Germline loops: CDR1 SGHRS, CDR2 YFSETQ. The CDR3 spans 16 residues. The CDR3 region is CASSLGFGQGSYEQYF. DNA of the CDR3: TGCGCCAGCAGCTTGGGGTTCGGACAGGGTAGCTACGAGCAGTACTTC.

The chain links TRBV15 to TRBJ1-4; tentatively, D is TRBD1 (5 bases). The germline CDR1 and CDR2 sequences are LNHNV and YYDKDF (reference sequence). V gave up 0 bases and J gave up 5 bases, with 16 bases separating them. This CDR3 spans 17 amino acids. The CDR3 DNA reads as TGTGCCACCAGCAGAGATGTAGGGTTTGGACAAAATGAAAAACTGTTTTTT. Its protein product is CATSRDVGFGQNEKLFF.

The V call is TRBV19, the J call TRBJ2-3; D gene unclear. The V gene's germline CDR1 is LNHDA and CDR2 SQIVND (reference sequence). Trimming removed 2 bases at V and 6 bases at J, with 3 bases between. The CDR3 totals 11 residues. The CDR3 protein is CASSIRDTQYF. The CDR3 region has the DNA TGTGCCAGTAGTATACGTGATACGCAGTATTTT.

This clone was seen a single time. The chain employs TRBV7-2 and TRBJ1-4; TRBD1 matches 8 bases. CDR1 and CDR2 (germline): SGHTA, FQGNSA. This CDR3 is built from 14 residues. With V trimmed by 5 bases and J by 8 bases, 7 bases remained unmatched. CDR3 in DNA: TGTGCCAGCAGCATAGACAGGGGAGGAGAAAAACTGTTTTTT. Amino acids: CASSIDRGGEKLFF.

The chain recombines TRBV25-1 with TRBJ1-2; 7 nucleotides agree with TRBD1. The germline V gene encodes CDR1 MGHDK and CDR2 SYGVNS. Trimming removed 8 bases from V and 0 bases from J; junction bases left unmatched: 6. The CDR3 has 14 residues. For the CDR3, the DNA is TGTGCCAGCCAACGACAGGGATCTAACTATGGCTACACCTTC. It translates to CASQRQGSNYGYTF.

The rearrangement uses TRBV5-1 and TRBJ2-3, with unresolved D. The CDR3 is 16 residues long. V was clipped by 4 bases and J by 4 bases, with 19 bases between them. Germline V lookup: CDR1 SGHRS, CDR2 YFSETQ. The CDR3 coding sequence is TGCGCCAGCAGCCCAGGCCCCGAGCAAGTGGCAGATACGCAGTATTTT. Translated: CASSPGPEQVADTQYF.